This T cell receptor (beta chain) was profiled in a study of human T cells and chemical hapten exposure. V gave up 8 bases and J gave up 2 bases, with 18 bases separating them. Germline V gene lookup returns CDR1 MNHEY and CDR2 SVGAGI. The CDR3 totals 15 residues. Original analysis: A typical sample had roughly 91,000 TCRs, with about 20,000 to 690,600 overall. A single record per CDR3 protein comes from TCRdb applying MiXCR to the RACE reads. None of the V and J calls come from the authors' own analysis; TCRdb made them. The sample shows roughly 200,000 distinct CDR3 sequences, 24% of them seen only once. General study findings and limits: More PT1 expanded TCRs went with higher patch test scores.

Specified time point: patch test 3, about 24 weeks after DPC sensitization. As for treatment: therapeutic diphenylcyclopropenone sensitization with weekly scalp DPC. It was from unfractionated whole blood that total RNA was extracted. Regarding this clonotype: Its antigen is currently unknown.

The rearrangement uses TRBV6-5 and TRBJ1-2, with a tentative D call TRBD1 (5 bases). The input for sequencing was whole blood, taken in connection with sensitization to the hapten diphenylcyclopropenone (DPC). This clonotype was sampled from a woman aged 40-49 years with alopecia areata. Some clones in this sample may be carry-over from other donors' samples. CDR3 sequence: CASGLTPTENYGYTF. CDR3 in DNA: TGTGCCAGCGGCCTAACCCCGACAGAAAACTATGGCTACACCTTC.